The clone carrying this T cell receptor (beta chain) was counted only a few times. Antigen: not known. The record originates from a study of T cell repertoires in cytomegalovirus infection. Study details: An indication of both CMV infection and matching HLA type came from public TCR beta signatures.

Study-wide points: The ex vivo response was dominated by HLA-C-restricted CMV-specific TCR beta clonotypes.

TCRdb ran MiXCR on the reads and lists one entry per CDR3 protein. The sample has some 390,000 distinct CDR3 sequences; 18% are singletons. CDR1 and CDR2 from the germline V gene are SNHLY and FYNNEI. Trimming took 5 bases from V and 6 from J, leaving 11 bases between them. This CDR3 contains 13 residues. The genes are TRBV2 and TRBJ1-5; D possibly corresponds to TRBD1 (5 bases). Sequencing was done on a sample of PBMCs. The TCR comes from a human donor in good health (CMV status not recorded). Some clones in this sample may be carry-over from other donors' samples. CDR3 DNA sequence: TGTGCCAGCAGTCAAGGTGGGGGTCAGCCCCAGCATTTT. Its translation is CASSQGGGQPQHF.